The present T cell receptor (beta chain) was sequenced within a study of patients and donors after allogeneic stem cell transplantation. In TCRdb, the RT-PCR reads were re-called with MiXCR into one record per CDR3 protein. The sample consists of about 150,000 distinct CDR3 sequences, 30% to 45% of them appearing once. This CDR3 is built from 17 residues. Germline CDR1 and CDR2: LNHNV and YYDKDF (reference sequence). The V and J ends lost 1 base and 3 bases, in that order; junction bases with no gene match: 11. The chain is built from TRBV15 and TRBJ1-1; 7 bases map to TRBD1. The receptor was isolated from a human donor who was either an allogeneic HSCT recipient or a stem cell or donor lymphocyte infusion donor (not recorded which). It is not recorded whose cells these are; they may come from a transplant donor. The specimen was blood, either unsorted or a sorted T cell fraction (not recorded which). The CDR3 region has the DNA TGTGCCACCAGCAGAGCGGGACAGCCAAAAGAGGACACTGAAGCTTTCTTT. Translated: CATSRAGQPKEDTEAFF.